This is a list of T cell receptor beta chains from one sample in a study of cytomegalovirus exposure and HLA in healthy donors. Assay used: immunoSEQ multiplex PCR; TCRdb lists only in-frame clones, some missing. The repertoire includes about 130,000 clones, approximately 80% of them detected once, and around 13% sits in the top ten. Sequencing used PBMCs. The receptors come from a woman in her thirties or forties in good health and CMV-seropositive. Each CDR3 is given with its conserved first and last residue. D genes are given only for firm matches. Clone size is stated in some rows and not others, as once, few, many or a class when expanded.

>.|TRBJ2-7|TRBV7-2|.
CASSLARMLVNEQYF
TGTGCCAGCAGCTTAGCGCGAATGCTAGTTAACGAGCAGTACTTC
>.|TRBJ2-4|TRBV28|.
CASSKWGGPLTKNIQYF
TGTGCCAGCTCGAAATGGGGGGGGCCCCTGACCAAAAACATTCAGTACTTC
>.|TRBJ2-7|TRBV28|TRBD1
CASRPTGGEQYF
TGTGCCAGCAGGCCGACAGGGGGCGAGCAGTACTTC
>few|TRBJ2-2|TRBV29-1|.
CSVEDSNTGELFF
TGCAGCGTTGAGGACAGCAACACCGGGGAGCTGTTTTTT
>.|TRBJ1-5|TRBV7-2|.
CASSFMTAYSNQPQHF
TGTGCCAGCAGCTTCATGACAGCTTATAGCAATCAGCCCCAGCATTTT
>.|TRBJ2-7|TRBV10-3|TRBD2
CAISESLAGDEQYF
TGTGCCATCAGTGAATCTCTAGCGGGAGATGAGCAGTACTTC
>.|TRBJ2-7|TRBV28|.
CASTGRITIDEQYF
TGTGCCAGCACTGGGAGGATTACGATCGACGAGCAGTACTTC
>.|TRBJ1-4|TRBV18|.
CASSRGNEKLFF
TGTGCCAGCTCGCGCGGGAATGAAAAACTGTTTTTT
>few|TRBJ1-1|TRBV27|.
CASSSLTGGEAFF
TGTGCCAGCAGTTCCCTAACGGGAGGAGAAGCTTTCTTT
>once|TRBJ2-7|TRBV30|TRBD2
CAWSKTSGYPYEQYF
TGTGCCTGGAGCAAGACTAGCGGGTATCCCTACGAGCAGTACTTC
>.|TRBJ2-3|TRBV6-1|TRBD2
CASSEGRLAISTDTQYF
TGTGCCAGCAGTGAAGGTAGACTAGCGATAAGCACAGATACGCAGTATTTT
>.|TRBJ2-1|TRBV19|TRBD2
CASSIGRTSGRGEQFF
TGTGCCAGTAGTATAGGTAGGACTAGCGGGAGGGGTGAGCAGTTCTTC
>.|TRBJ1-2|TRBV5-5|.
CASSPTGNYGYTF
TGTGCCAGCAGCCCCACAGGAAACTATGGCTACACCTTC
>.|TRBJ2-6|TRBV7-7|.
CASSPGVPGANGLTF
TGTGCCAGCAGCCCAGGGGTACCCGGGGCCAACGGCCTGACTTTC
>.|TRBJ2-3|TRBV6-6|TRBD1
CASSYSSDRGDTQYF
TGTGCCAGCAGTTACTCATCGGACAGGGGTGATACGCAGTATTTT
>.|TRBJ2-5|TRBV6-6|.
CASSYWQQETQYF
TGTGCCAGCAGTTACTGGCAGCAAGAGACCCAGTACTTC
>.|TRBJ1-2|TRBV27|TRBD1
CASSRSGDRAIANYGYTF
TGTGCCAGCAGCCGAAGTGGGGACAGGGCCATTGCTAACTATGGCTACACCTTC
>few|TRBJ1-1|TRBV18|TRBD1
CASSPAGGNTEAFF
TGTGCCAGCTCACCGGCAGGGGGGAACACTGAAGCTTTCTTT
>.|TRBJ2-3|TRBV21-1|.
CASSKTRGLAGFTDTQYF
TGTGCCAGCAGCAAAACCCGAGGACTAGCGGGATTCACAGATACGCAGTATTTT
>.|TRBJ2-5|TRBV28|.
CASTAPKSGKTQYF
TGTGCCAGCACGGCCCCTAAAAGCGGAAAGACCCAGTACTTC
>.|TRBJ2-4|TRBV30|TRBD1
CAWMPGTGGNIQYF
TGTGCCTGGATGCCCGGGACAGGGGGAAACATTCAGTACTTC
>.|TRBJ2-7|TRBV28|TRBD2
CASSHHSGSYEQYF
TGTGCCAGCAGCCACCACAGCGGGAGTTACGAGCAGTACTTC
>.|TRBJ1-2|TRBV14|.
CASSPSGRGYGYTF
TGTGCCAGCAGCCCTTCTGGGAGGGGTTATGGCTACACCTTC
>.|TRBJ1-4|TRBV28|.
CASSSPGSTNEKLFF
TGTGCCAGCAGTTCCCCGGGATCAACTAATGAAAAACTGTTTTTT
>few|TRBJ1-2|TRBV19|TRBD1
CASSIVGQGSYGYTF
TGTGCCAGTAGTATAGTGGGACAGGGATCCTATGGCTACACCTTC
>.|TRBJ1-2|TRBV10-2|TRBD1
CASSEPRTGRNYGYTF
TGCGCCAGCAGTGAGCCGAGGACAGGGCGGAACTATGGCTACACCTTC